This T cell receptor (beta chain) was sequenced for a study of human T cells and chemical hapten exposure. This clonotype was counted between two and nine times. The CDR3 sequence is 16 residues long. The V gene lost 2 bases and the J gene lost 3 bases, with 16 bases spanning the gap. Germline V gene lookup returns CDR1 ENHRY and CDR2 SYGVKD. Sample time point: healthy volunteer bleed at 2 weeks. The authors' total RNA extraction used unfractionated whole blood. TCRdb analysed the RACE reads with MiXCR anew, one entry per CDR3 protein. The table shows tens of thousands of distinct CDR3 sequences, with approximately 10% occurring only once.

The TCR was taken from a female donor in good health. Some clones in this sample may be carry-over from other donors' samples. This chain links TRBV10-3 with TRBJ2-5, with D perhaps matching TRBD2 (6 bases). The sample taken for sequencing was whole blood. The DNA of the CDR3 is TGTGCCATCAGTGAGGGAGCAGCTAGCGAAAAAGAGACCCAGTACTTC. Its protein product is CAISEGAASEKETQYF.